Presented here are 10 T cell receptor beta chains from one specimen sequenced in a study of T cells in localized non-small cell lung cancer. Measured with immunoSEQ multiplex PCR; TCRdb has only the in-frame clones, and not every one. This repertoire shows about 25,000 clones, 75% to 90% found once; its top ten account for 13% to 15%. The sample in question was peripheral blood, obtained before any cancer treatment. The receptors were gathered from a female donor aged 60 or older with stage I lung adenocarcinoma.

CDR3 residues: CARDTTGARGYTF. CDR3 in DNA: TGTGCCCGCGACACGACAGGAGCGCGGGGCTACACCTTC. This chain joins TRBV30 and TRBJ1-2; D perhaps matches TRBD1 (6 bases). The germline CDR1 and CDR2 sequences are GTSNPN and SVGIG (reference sequence). Trimming stripped 8 bases from V and 8 bases from J, with 21 bases between. CDR3 length: 13 residues.

CDR3 sequence: CASSYGAGLNTGELFF. CDR3 in DNA: TGTGCCAGCAGTTACGGGGCGGGTTTGAACACCGGGGAGCTGTTTTTT. The chain recombines TRBV6-6 with TRBJ2-2, with D perhaps TRBD1 or TRBD2 (5 bases each). The CDR3 is 16 amino acids. V was trimmed by 2 bases and J by 1 base, leaving 11 bases between them. The germline gives CDR1 MNHNY, CDR2 SVGAGI (reference sequence).

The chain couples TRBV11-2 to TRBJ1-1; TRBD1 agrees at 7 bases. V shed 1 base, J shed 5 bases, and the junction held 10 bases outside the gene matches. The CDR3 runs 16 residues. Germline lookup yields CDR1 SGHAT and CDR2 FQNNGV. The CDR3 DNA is TGTGCCAGCAGCTTAGTGGGACAGAGTAGAGTAACTGAAGCTTTCTTT. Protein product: CASSLVGQSRVTEAFF.

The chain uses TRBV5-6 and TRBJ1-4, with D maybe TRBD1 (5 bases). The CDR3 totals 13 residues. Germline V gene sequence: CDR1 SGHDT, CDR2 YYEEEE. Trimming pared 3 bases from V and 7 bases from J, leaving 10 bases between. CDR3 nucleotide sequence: TGTGCCAGCAGCTCGGGGCGAGTTGAAAAACTGTTTTTT. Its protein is CASSSGRVEKLFF.

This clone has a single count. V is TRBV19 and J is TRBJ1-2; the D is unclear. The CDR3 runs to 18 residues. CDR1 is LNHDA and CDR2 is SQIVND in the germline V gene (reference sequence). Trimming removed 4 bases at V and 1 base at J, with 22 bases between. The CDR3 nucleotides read TGTGCCAGTAGTACGCCCTCAGGACGGCCGGCTTTTAACTATGGCTACACCTTC. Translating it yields CASSTPSGRPAFNYGYTF.

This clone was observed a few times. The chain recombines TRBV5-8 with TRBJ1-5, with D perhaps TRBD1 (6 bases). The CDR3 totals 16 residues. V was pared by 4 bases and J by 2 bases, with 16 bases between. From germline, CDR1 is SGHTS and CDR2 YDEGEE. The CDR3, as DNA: TGTGCCAGCAGCCGGACCAGGGGTTCTGGCAATCAGCCCCAGCATTTT. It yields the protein CASSRTRGSGNQPQHF.

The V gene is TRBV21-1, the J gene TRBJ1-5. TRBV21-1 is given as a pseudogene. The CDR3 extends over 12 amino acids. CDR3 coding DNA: TGTGCCAGCAGCCCCCCGGAGTTGCCCCAGCATTTT. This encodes CASSPPELPQHF.

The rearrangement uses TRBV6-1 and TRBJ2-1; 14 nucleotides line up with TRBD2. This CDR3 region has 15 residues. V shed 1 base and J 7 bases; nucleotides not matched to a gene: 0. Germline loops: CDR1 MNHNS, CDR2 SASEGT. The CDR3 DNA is TGTGCCAGCAGTGAAGGGACTAGCGGGAGGAATGAGCAGTTCTTC. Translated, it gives CASSEGTSGRNEQFF.

The CDR3 region is CASSPDRGQSSLHF. As DNA, the CDR3 is TGTGCCAGCAGTCCGGACAGGGGGCAATCATCCCTCCACTTT. The chain links TRBV11-2 to TRBJ1-6, with 11 nucleotides matching TRBD1. This CDR3 spans 14 amino acids. Germline-derived CDR1 and CDR2 are SGHAT and FQNNGV. Trimming removed 6 bases from V and 14 bases from J; junction bases left unmatched: 9.

CDR3 region: CASTRPGQVRTEAFF. CDR3 DNA: TGTGCCAGCACCCGTCCGGGGCAGGTGAGGACTGAAGCTTTCTTT. The chain couples TRBV11-2 to TRBJ1-1; possibly TRBD1 for D (5 bases). The germline CDR1 and CDR2 sequences are SGHAT and FQNNGV. The CDR3 has 15 amino acids. V was clipped by 7 bases and J by 5 bases, with 20 bases between them. The full variable domain, rest sourced from reference TRBV11-2 and TRBJ1-1, is EAGVAQSPRYKIIEKRQSVAFWCNPISGHATLYWYQQILGQGPKLLIQFQNNGVVDDSQLPKDRFSAERLKGVDSTLKIQPAKLEDSAVYLCASTRPGQVRTEAFFGQGTRLTVV.